There are a few counts of the clone carrying this T cell receptor beta chain. Germline and junction disagree at one end, which may indicate a read error. The CDR3 is made up of 15 amino acids. Germline loops: CDR1 SGHAT, CDR2 FQNNGV. The use of genomic DNA as template underpinned the TCR beta VDJ and CDR3 profiling. From the reads, TCRdb called clonotypes with MiXCR, one entry per CDR3 protein. Here the sample spans 200,000 to 250,000 distinct CDR3 sequences, around 32% being singletons. This record comes from a study of CD8+CD57+ T cells in acquired aplastic anemia. This clonotype was sampled from a human donor in good health, serving as a control. The gene calls are TRBV11-2 and TRBJ2-7, with D possibly being TRBD1 or TRBD2 (5 bases each). Sequencing used sorted CD4+, CD8+, or CD8+CD57+ T cells (not recorded which) from PBMCs. CDR3 amino acids: CASSLFRGGAYGQYF. CDR3 nucleotide sequence: TGTGCCAGCAGCTTATTTCGGGGCGGAGCCTACGGGCAGTACTTC.